The entry that follows covers one T cell receptor beta chain sequence. Its antigen is undetermined. CDR3 length: 14 amino acids. V lost 2 bases and J 3 bases, leaving 10 bases between the germline ends. Germline lookup yields CDR1 MDHEN and CDR2 SYDVKM. Amplification used 60 Vbeta primers and 13 Jbeta primers. TCRdb keeps only in-frame clones here, not all; method: immunoSEQ multiplex PCR. Of 65,000 to 100,000 clones in the sample, about 70% were seen once. This record comes from a study of cytomegalovirus exposure and HLA in healthy donors. General observations from the study: An apparent linkage of common viral pathogens to several of the most significant clusters emerged in a later analysis.

The chain has TRBV28 and TRBJ1-1; D is undetermined. The sequence derives from a man in his forties in good health and CMV-seronegative. Sequenced input: PBMCs. The CDR3 DNA follows: TGTGCCAGCAGTTTAACACAAAAAGACACTGAAGCTTTCTTT. This sequence encodes CASSLTQKDTEAFF.